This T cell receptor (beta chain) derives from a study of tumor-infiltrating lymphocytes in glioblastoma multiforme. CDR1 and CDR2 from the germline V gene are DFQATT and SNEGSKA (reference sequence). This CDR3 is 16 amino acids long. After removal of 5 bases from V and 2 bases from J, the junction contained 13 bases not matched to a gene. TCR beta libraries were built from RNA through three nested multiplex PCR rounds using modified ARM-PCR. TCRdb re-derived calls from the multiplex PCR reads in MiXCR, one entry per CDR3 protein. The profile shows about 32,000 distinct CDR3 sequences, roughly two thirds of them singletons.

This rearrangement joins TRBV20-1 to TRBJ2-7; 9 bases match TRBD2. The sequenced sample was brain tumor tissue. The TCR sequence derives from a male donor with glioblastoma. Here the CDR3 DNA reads TGCAGTGCTGGACAGTTTAGCGGGAGTCTTCCCTACGAGCAGTACTTC. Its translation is CSAGQFSGSLPYEQYF.